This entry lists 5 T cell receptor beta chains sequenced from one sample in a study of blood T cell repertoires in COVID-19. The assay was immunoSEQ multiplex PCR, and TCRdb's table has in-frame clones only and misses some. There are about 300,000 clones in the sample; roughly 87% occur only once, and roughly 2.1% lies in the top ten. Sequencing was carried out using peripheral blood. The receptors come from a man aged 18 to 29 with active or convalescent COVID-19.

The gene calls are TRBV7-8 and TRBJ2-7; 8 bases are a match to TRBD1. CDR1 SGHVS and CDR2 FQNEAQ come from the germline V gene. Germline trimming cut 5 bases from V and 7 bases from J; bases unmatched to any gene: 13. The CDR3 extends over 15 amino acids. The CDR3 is CASSPQGTGSKEQYF. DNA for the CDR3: TGTGCCAGCAGCCCGCAGGGGACAGGCTCTAAGGAGCAGTACTTC.

The CDR3 DNA follows: TGTGCCAGCAGTTATGGTGGGGAGCGATGGTACTTC. Translation gives CASSYGGERWYF. The V and J genes are TRBV7-9 and TRBJ2-7; tentatively, D is TRBD2 (5 bases). The germline gives CDR1 SEHNR, CDR2 FQNEAQ (reference sequence). Trimming took off 6 bases at V and 12 bases at J, with 18 bases between the two ends. The CDR3 contains 12 residues.

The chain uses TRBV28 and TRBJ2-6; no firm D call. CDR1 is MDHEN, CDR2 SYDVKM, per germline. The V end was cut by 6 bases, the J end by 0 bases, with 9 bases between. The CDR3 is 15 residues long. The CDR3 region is CASRSPSSGANVLTF. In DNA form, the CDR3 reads TGTGCCAGCAGGTCTCCGAGCTCTGGGGCCAACGTCCTGACTTTC.

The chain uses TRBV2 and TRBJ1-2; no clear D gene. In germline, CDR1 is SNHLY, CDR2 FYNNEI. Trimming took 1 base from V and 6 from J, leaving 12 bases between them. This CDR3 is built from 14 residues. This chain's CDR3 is CASSEGPTFNGYTF. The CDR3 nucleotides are TGTGCCAGCAGTGAAGGTCCAACATTTAATGGCTACACCTTC.

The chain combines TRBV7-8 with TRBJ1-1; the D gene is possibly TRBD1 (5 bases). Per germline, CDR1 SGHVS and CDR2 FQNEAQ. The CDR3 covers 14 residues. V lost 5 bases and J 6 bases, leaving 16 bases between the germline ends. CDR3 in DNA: TGTGCCAGCAGCCGAGGGGTTGGTGCGGCTGAAGCTTTCTTT. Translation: CASSRGVGAAEAFF.